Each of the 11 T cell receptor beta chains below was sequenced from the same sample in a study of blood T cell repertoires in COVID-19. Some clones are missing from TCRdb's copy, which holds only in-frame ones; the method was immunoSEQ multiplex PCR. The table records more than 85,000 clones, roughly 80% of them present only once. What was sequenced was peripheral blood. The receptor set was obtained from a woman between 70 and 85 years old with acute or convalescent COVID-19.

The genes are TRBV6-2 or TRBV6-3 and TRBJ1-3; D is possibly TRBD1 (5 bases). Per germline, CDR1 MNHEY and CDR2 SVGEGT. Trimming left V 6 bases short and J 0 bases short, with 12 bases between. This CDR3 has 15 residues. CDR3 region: CASSLYRNSGNTIYF. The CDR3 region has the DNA TGTGCCAGCAGCCTATACAGGAACTCTGGAAACACCATATATTTT.

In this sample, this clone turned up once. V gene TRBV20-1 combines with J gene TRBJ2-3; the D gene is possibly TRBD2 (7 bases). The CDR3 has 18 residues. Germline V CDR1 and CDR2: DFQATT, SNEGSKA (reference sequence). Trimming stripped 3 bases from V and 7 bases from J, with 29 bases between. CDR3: CSASRRVSGASGSYTQYF. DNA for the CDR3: TGCAGTGCTAGTCGTCGTGTTTCAGGGGCTAGCGGATCCTATACGCAGTATTTT.

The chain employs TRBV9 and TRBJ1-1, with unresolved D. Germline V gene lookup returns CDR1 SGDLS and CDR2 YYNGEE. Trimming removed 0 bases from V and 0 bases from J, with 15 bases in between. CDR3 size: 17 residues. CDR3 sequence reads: CASSVEERQALNTEAFF. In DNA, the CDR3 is TGTGCCAGCAGCGTAGAGGAAAGGCAGGCCTTGAACACTGAAGCTTTCTTT.

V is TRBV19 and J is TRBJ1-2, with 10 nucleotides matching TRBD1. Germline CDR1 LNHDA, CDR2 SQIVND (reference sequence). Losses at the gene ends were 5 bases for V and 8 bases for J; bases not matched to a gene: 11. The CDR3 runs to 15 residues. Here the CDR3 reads CASSRDRGFVGGYTF. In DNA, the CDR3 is TGTGCCAGTAGTCGGGACAGGGGCTTCGTTGGGGGCTACACCTTC.

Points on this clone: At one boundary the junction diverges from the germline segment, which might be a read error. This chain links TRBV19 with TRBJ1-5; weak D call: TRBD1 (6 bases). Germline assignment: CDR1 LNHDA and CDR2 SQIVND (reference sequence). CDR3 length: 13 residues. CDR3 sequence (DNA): TGTGCCAGTAGTACCCTTCCGGAACAGGGTCAGTGTTTT. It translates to CASSTLPEQGQCF.

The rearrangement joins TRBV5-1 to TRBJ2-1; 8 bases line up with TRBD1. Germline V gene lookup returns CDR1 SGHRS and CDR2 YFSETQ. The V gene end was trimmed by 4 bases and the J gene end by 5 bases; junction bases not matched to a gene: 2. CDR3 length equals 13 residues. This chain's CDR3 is CASSRQGNNEQFF. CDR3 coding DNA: TGCGCCAGCAGCCGACAGGGGAACAATGAGCAGTTCTTC.

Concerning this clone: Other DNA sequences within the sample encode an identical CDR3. The CDR3 nucleotides read TGTGCCAGTAGTCCCGGGAGGAGAGAGGTAAAACTGTTTTTT. It translates to CASSPGRREVKLFF. The gene calls are TRBV19 and TRBJ1-4; no definite D call. The germline CDR1 and CDR2 sequences are LNHDA and SQIVND (reference sequence). The CDR3 is 14 amino acids. The V gene lost 5 bases and the J gene lost 10 bases, with 17 bases spanning the gap.

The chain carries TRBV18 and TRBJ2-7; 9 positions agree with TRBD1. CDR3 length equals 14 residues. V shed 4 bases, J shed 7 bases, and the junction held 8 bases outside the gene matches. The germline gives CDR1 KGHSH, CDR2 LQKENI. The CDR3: CASSLRTGDGEQYF. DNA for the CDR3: TGTGCCAGCTCACTCCGGACAGGGGACGGGGAGCAGTACTTC.

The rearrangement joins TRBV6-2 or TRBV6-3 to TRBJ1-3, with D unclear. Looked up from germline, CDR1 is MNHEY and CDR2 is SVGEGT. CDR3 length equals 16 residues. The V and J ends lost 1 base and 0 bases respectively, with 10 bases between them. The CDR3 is CASSYYEASSGNTIYF. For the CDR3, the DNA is TGTGCCAGCAGTTACTATGAGGCGAGCTCTGGAAACACCATATATTTT.

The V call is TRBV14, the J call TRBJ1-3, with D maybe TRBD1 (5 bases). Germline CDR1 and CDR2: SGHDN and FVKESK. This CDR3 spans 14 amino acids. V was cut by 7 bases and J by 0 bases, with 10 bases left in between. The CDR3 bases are TGTGCCAGCAAAAACAGGAACTCTGGAAACACCATATATTTT. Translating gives CASKNRNSGNTIYF.

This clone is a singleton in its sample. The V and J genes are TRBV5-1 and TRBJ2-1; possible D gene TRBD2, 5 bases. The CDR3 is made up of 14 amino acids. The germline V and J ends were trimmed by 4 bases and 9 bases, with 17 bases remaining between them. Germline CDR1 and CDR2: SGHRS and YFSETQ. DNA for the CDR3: TGCGCCAGCAGCCTTTTCCCGGAAGGGAGTGAGCAGTTCTTC. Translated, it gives CASSLFPEGSEQFF.